In its sample, the clone carrying this T cell receptor beta chain was seen once. Clones were read by immunoSEQ multiplex PCR, and TCRdb kept only the in-frame ones, dropping some. The repertoire holds around 3,500 clones, with around 94% as singletons. V lost 3 bases, J lost 8 bases, and 22 bases lay in between. Per germline, CDR1 MGHDK and CDR2 SYGVNS. This CDR3 comprises 16 residues. Regulatory T cells were sorted from blood as CD4+ CD25-high CD127-low cells. This sample is part of a study of regulatory and conventional T cells in RAG deficiency. The same data also went into a second study, on regulatory T cells. That source adds: The primer mix had 52 TRBV and 13 TRBJ primers.

The chain combines TRBV25-1 with TRBJ1-2; tentative D call: TRBD1 (6 bases). The sequence derives from a human donor in good health. The sequencing sample was made of CD4+ Tregs sorted from blood. The CDR3 protein is CASSDPHEGSTGGYTF. Written as DNA, the CDR3 is TGTGCCAGCAGTGACCCTCATGAAGGGAGCACAGGGGGCTACACCTTC.